Presented here are 20 T cell receptor beta chains from one specimen sequenced in a study of vaccination effects on CD4 cells after COVID-19. Sequencing used immunoSEQ multiplex PCR; TCRdb keeps in-frame clones, though not all of them. The repertoire holds about 45,000 clones, with roughly 65% as singletons. ViraFEST used viral peptide pools to expand antigen-specific CD4+ T cells before sequencing. Culture lasted around eleven days before CD4+ T cell isolation. The individual was infected with SARS-CoV-2 between March and December 2020, as confirmed by PCR. Their antigen targets remain unknown. The starting material was CD4+ T cells from PBMCs cultured with a peptide pool, obtained before COVID-19 vaccination. The receptors shown here come from a human donor who had a prior SARS-CoV-2 infection.

The genes are TRBV4-2 and TRBJ2-4, with 7 bases lining up with TRBD1. Germline V gene lookup returns CDR1 LGHNA and CDR2 YNFKEQ. The CDR3 has 18 residues. The V and J ends lost 0 bases and 13 bases, in that order; junction bases with no gene match: 21. CDR3 nucleotides: TGTGCCAGCAGCCAAGAGGTGGGGATAGGGGGCCGGTACAAGATGCAGTACTTC. This encodes CASSQEVGIGGRYKMQYF.

In this sample, this clone turned up once. The rearrangement uses TRBV5-6 and TRBJ2-1; the D gene is possibly TRBD2 (6 bases). The germline gives CDR1 SGHDT, CDR2 YYEEEE. V was shortened by 4 bases and J by 1 base, with 15 bases between the two germline ends. CDR3 length: 16 amino acids. For the CDR3, the DNA is TGTGCCAGCAGCCGGGGCCCCCGGGGGTCCTACAATGAGCAGTTCTTC. This sequence encodes CASSRGPRGSYNEQFF.

The chain recombines TRBV24-1 with TRBJ2-7, with D perhaps TRBD2 (6 bases). This CDR3 comprises 13 residues. The V end lost 6 bases, the J end lost 0 bases, and 8 bases lay between the germline ends. Germline V gene data show CDR1 as KGHDR and CDR2 as SFDVKD. CDR3 coding DNA: TGTGCCACCAGTACGGGAGCCTCCTACGAGCAGTACTTC. This codes for CATSTGASYEQYF.

The chain recombines TRBV2 with TRBJ2-2; no firm D call. The germline V and J ends were trimmed by 3 bases and 7 bases, with 18 bases remaining between them. Germline V gene sequence: CDR1 SNHLY, CDR2 FYNNEI. The CDR3 contains 16 residues. DNA for the CDR3: TGTGCCAGCAGTGAGCCCCGCAGATCCCGCATCGGGGAGCTGTTTTTT. Its translation: CASSEPRRSRIGELFF.

This clone was seen only a few times. The chain uses TRBV5-5 and TRBJ2-3, with TRBD1 as a possible D gene (5 bases). The CDR3 length is 16 residues. Germline CDR1 SGHKS, CDR2 YYEKEE (reference sequence). V lost 0 bases and J lost 4, with 15 bases in between. The CDR3 bases are TGTGCCAGCAGCTTGGGTATCACAGGAGAAGCAGATACGCAGTATTTT. It is translated as CASSLGITGEADTQYF.

The CDR3 loop is CASRHADRLRDGYTF. The CDR3 nucleotides read TGCGCCAGCAGGCATGCGGACAGACTTAGAGATGGCTACACCTTC. The chain joins TRBV23-1 to TRBJ1-2; a weak D match, TRBD1 (6 bases). TRBV23-1 is sorted into the ORF group, with uncertain function. The CDR3 totals 15 residues. Trimming shortened V by 6 bases and J by 6 bases, and 20 bases separated the two germline ends.

This clone was seen a few times. This chain joins TRBV6-5 and TRBJ1-2; D ambiguous. The length of the CDR3 is 13 residues. Germline V gene sequence: CDR1 MNHEY, CDR2 SVGAGI. The V gene lost 8 bases and the J gene lost 3 bases, with 13 bases spanning the gap. The CDR3 region is CASSETADYGYTF. CDR3 DNA sequence: TGTGCCAGCTCAGAGACGGCGGACTATGGCTACACCTTC.

V and J are TRBV24-1 and TRBJ2-1; TRBD1 agrees at 9 bases. J was trimmed by 8 bases and V by 4 bases; bases with no gene match: 11. Germline V gene sequence: CDR1 KGHDR, CDR2 SFDVKD. The CDR3 has 16 residues. The CDR3 region has the DNA TGTGCCACCAGTGACCCGACGGGACAGGGTATCGATGAGCAGTTCTTC. This sequence encodes CATSDPTGQGIDEQFF.

CDR3: CASSLERRTRGEKLFF. The DNA of the CDR3 is TGTGCCAGCAGCTTGGAACGGCGGACACGGGGGGAAAAACTGTTTTTT. V gene TRBV11-2 combines with J gene TRBJ1-4; weak D call: TRBD1 (5 bases). Trimming stripped 3 bases from V and 8 bases from J, with 19 bases between. The CDR3 has 16 residues. Germline assignment: CDR1 SGHAT and CDR2 FQNNGV.

This chain uses TRBV2 with TRBJ2-1, with a tentative D call TRBD2 (6 bases). This CDR3 comprises 16 residues. Germline-derived CDR1 and CDR2 are SNHLY and FYNNEI. Trimming removed 8 bases at V and 2 bases at J, with 19 bases between. In DNA form, the CDR3 reads TGTGCCAGCGGTGGCGCTGCAGCGGGCACCTACAATGAGCAGTTCTTC. Its translation: CASGGAAAGTYNEQFF.

This clone has a handful of counts. This chain joins TRBV7-9 and TRBJ1-3; no firm D call. With 1 base removed from V and 12 bases from J, the gap between germline ends came to 13 bases. This CDR3 region has 13 residues. Germline CDR1 reads SEHNR; CDR2 reads FQNEAQ (reference sequence). The CDR3 region has the DNA TGTGCCAGCAGCTTAGAACCCGGAAGCAACATATATTTT. Protein: CASSLEPGSNIYF.

The chain carries TRBV10-3 and TRBJ2-3; TRBD2 aligns across 14 bases. V lost 4 bases, J lost 4 bases, and 7 bases stayed unmatched. The CDR3 is made up of 17 amino acids. In germline, CDR1 is ENHRY, CDR2 SYGVKD. The CDR3: CAISVLTSGGASDTQYF. The CDR3 DNA reads TGTGCCATCAGTGTCTTGACTAGCGGGGGGGCATCAGATACGCAGTATTTT.

The V and J genes are TRBV4-3 and TRBJ1-2; a possible D gene is TRBD1 (5 bases). Germline CDR1 reads LGHNA; CDR2 reads YSLEER. The length of the CDR3 is 16 residues. Trimming took 0 bases from V and 0 from J, leaving 11 bases between them. The CDR3 is CASSQDWGESNYGYTF. As DNA, the CDR3 is TGCGCCAGCAGCCAAGATTGGGGGGAATCTAACTATGGCTACACCTTC.

The gene calls are TRBV25-1 and TRBJ2-1; TRBD2 matches at 7 bases. V was clipped by 2 bases and J by 4 bases; unmatched bases: 8. This CDR3 region has 16 residues. Germline lookup yields CDR1 MGHDK and CDR2 SYGVNS. The CDR3 nucleotides are TGTGCCAGCAGTGAACCGGGCGGGAGAGGGTACAATGAGCAGTTCTTC. Its protein is CASSEPGGRGYNEQFF.

V is TRBV4-2 and J is TRBJ2-7; 10 nucleotides align to TRBD2. V lost 1 base and J lost 3; bases outside the gene matches: 12. This CDR3 spans 18 amino acids. Germline V lookup: CDR1 LGHNA, CDR2 YNFKEQ. CDR3 residues: CASSQVDATSGLHYEQYF. CDR3 nucleotide sequence: TGTGCCAGCAGCCAAGTCGACGCGACTAGCGGGTTACACTACGAGCAGTACTTC.

This clone was observed a few times. This chain connects TRBV3-1 (or the pseudogene TRBV3-2) to TRBJ1-1; no clear D gene. This CDR3 has 14 residues. Deletions cut 8 bases from V and 1 base from J, with 14 bases between. Germline values: CDR1 LGHDT, CDR2 YNNKEL (reference sequence). In nucleotides, the CDR3 is TGTGCCAGCTGCCTCTCCTGGCAGAACACTGAAGCTTTCTTT. This sequence encodes CASCLSWQNTEAFF.

The chain combines TRBV6-2 or TRBV6-3 with TRBJ2-7; D not resolved. This CDR3 region has 13 residues. The V end lost 3 bases, the J end lost 2 bases, and 8 bases lay between the germline ends. Germline CDR1 is MNHEY and CDR2 is SVGEGT. This chain's CDR3 is CASSYIATYEQYF. DNA of the CDR3: TGTGCCAGCAGTTATATAGCCACCTACGAGCAGTACTTC.

The CDR3 DNA follows: TGCGCCAGCAGCCCGCCGGTTCCCGGGGAGCTGTTTTTT. Translated: CASSPPVPGELFF. J is TRBJ2-2 and V is TRBV5-1; no reliable D call. V shed 4 bases and J shed 6 bases, with 10 bases lying between them. This CDR3 has 13 amino acids. Germline V gives CDR1 SGHRS, CDR2 YFSETQ.

The gene calls are TRBV5-1 and TRBJ2-1; TRBD2 might be the D (5 bases). Per germline, CDR1 SGHRS and CDR2 YFSETQ. The CDR3 sequence is 13 residues long. The V gene lost 0 bases and the J gene lost 6 bases, with 7 bases spanning the gap. The CDR3: CASSLGRTNEQFF. CDR3 bases: TGCGCCAGCAGCTTGGGGAGGACCAATGAGCAGTTCTTC.

V and J are TRBV18 and TRBJ2-4; TRBD2 matches 7 bases. Unmatched junction bases numbered 3, after V lost 4 bases and J lost 0 bases. The germline V gene encodes CDR1 KGHSH and CDR2 LQKENI. The CDR3 has 15 amino acids. The CDR3 region is CASSLREGAKNIQYF. The CDR3, as DNA: TGTGCCAGCTCACTCAGGGAGGGAGCCAAAAACATTCAGTACTTC. Full variable domain (rest looked up from reference TRBV18 and TRBJ2-4): NAGVMQNPRHLVRRRGQEARLRCSPMKGHSHVYWYRQLPEEGLKFMVYLQKENIIDESGMPKERFSAEFPKEGPSILRIQQVVRGDSAAYFCASSLREGAKNIQYFGAGTRLSVL.